Sequencing of this T cell receptor beta chain was carried out in a study of somatic mutations in cytotoxic T cells in rheumatoid arthritis (dated by TCRdb to between 2016 and 2019). At the level of the whole study: Some T-cell populations stained with V beta antibodies were sorted by flow on a FACSAria II or Sony SH800 to nearly 100% purity, with sorted V beta1+ cells additionally subjected to TCRB sequencing. The study asked whether expanded CD8+ T-cell clones in newly diagnosed, untreated rheumatoid arthritis carry somatic mutations, and used TCRB deep sequencing to characterize clonality. For 55 to 70 rheumatoid arthritis patients and 20 healthy controls, TCRB deep sequencing was carried out. Patient and control groups had essentially identical median ages.

Paper-wide results and their limitations: In 8 out of 65 patients, more than 20% of CD8+ cells belonged to the largest CD8+ clone, while several identical CD8+ TCRB sequences were shared between blood and synovial fluid. CD8+ T-cell clonality did not differ significantly between rheumatoid arthritis patients and age-matched healthy controls. An increase of CD8+ clonality with age was seen in patients (Spearman r of about 0.45) but not in healthy controls. The expanded CD8+ clones had unknown antigen targets, and not appearing in virus-specific databases did not rule out that they were virus-specific. The slight TRBV07 underrepresentation in patients was not adjusted for multiple comparisons.

Turning to this clone: The clone's antigen remains unknown. Per-nucleotide qualities are absent, and no much larger clonotype sits a single base away.

Per the germline V gene, ENHRY is the CDR1 and SYGVKD is the CDR2. Trimming at the junction amounts to 6 bases on V and 5 bases on J, and the germline ends lie 19 bases apart. The CDR3 runs 15 residues from the cysteine to the phenylalanine. Just the 45-base CDR3 DNA is kept, in frame starting at base 1. A couple of rheumatoid arthritis patients had synovial fluid samples available that were paired with peripheral blood. Using Nucleospin Tissue or Tissue XS kits, DNA was extracted from CD4-enriched, CD8-enriched or PBMC samples, with quantification by a Qubit 2.0 fluorometer. The immunoSEQ assay was applied to genomic DNA for TCRB CDR3 sequencing. For the original study's pipeline: Only a few patient CD8+ clones larger than 1% matched published virus-specific TCRB sequences when compared against them. Only productive TCRB rearrangements were included in the analyses. A clone was defined by a unique TCRB CDR3 sequence, and clonality was computed as a productive clonality index based on Shannon entropy. Repertoire overlap between two samples was calculated from the template counts of each clone relative to total templates per sample. V-gene usage from TCRB sequencing and V-gene usage measured by flow cytometry were correlated (Spearman r of around 0.6). The immuneACCESS repertoire file appears here via TCRdb, limited to in-frame rearrangements. These files lack a portion of the clones; in checked studies, under half of the deficit traces to unresolved V genes, and the cause of the others is not known. Clone size and the V and J calls come from that table; the DNA yielded D and trimming. This sample lists about 720 clones; 60% to 80% were detected once. Together, the top ten hold roughly an eighth of the sample.

The sequence is built from TRBV10-3 and TRBJ2-5; TRBD1 is possibly the D segment (6 matching bases). The sequenced material came from synovial fluid. This TCR was sampled from an older man with rheumatoid arthritis. The CDR3 is CAISDPTGPAETQYF. The DNA is as follows: TGTGCCATCAGCGACCCGACAGGCCCCGCGGAGACCCAGTACTTC.